One TCR beta chain is described in this entry. The CDR3 consists of 12 residues. The germline V gene has CDR1 LNHDA and CDR2 SQIVND (reference sequence). Between the trimmed V and J ends, which lost 3 bases and 9 bases, there was a span of 9 bases. The data derive from a study of blood T cell repertoires in COVID-19. The overall study: Sites in the United States, Italy and Spain provided acute and convalescent COVID-19 samples. From T cells, B-cell-depleted T cells, or PBMCs came the material, which was cDNA or gDNA.

As originally analysed: The assay estimated nucleated cells by amplifying reference gene primers. The repertoire was sequenced with immunoSEQ multiplex PCR; TCRdb's copy has only in-frame clones and lacks some. V and J calls and clone size are copied from that table; D and trimming were computed from the DNA. The sample carries around 75,000 clones, around 90% recorded once. The clonotype originates from a human donor in a cohort sampled during active COVID-19. The specimen sequenced was peripheral blood. The chain carries TRBV19 and TRBJ2-1, with a tentative D call TRBD2 (5 bases). CDR3 in amino acids: CASSMSEGEQFF. The DNA of the CDR3 is TGTGCCAGTAGTATGAGTGAGGGTGAGCAGTTCTTC. Combining the CDR3 with reference TRBV19 and TRBJ2-1 gives the whole variable domain DGGITQSPKYLFRKEGQNVTLSCEQNLNHDAMYWYRQDPGQGLRLIYYSQIVNDFQKGDIAEGYSVSREKKESFPLTVTSAQKNPTAFYLCASSMSEGEQFFGPGTRLTVL.